The 20 T cell receptor beta chains in this list originate from one sample, sequenced in a study of OX40 agonist ivuxolimab in advanced cancers. Measured with immunoSEQ multiplex PCR; TCRdb has only the in-frame clones, and not every one. This sample has approximately 13,000 clones, with under 80% found just once. Sequences were derived from CD4+ or CD8+ T cells sorted from blood, sampled in a trial of the OX40 agonist ivuxolimab. All receptors come from an adult with an advanced solid tumor such as melanoma, head and neck, liver or kidney cancer.

This chain links TRBV21-1 with TRBJ2-5; no DNA check was done on the table's D call, TRBD1. TRBV21-1 is flagged as a pseudogene. The CDR3 sequence is 17 residues long. CDR3: CASSKGTRGERQETQYF. For the CDR3, the DNA is TGTGCCAGCAGCAAAGGGACCAGGGGCGAGAGACAAGAGACCCAGTACTTC.

This clone has ten or more counts. This sequence joins TRBV5-4 and TRBJ2-5; 9 nucleotides align to TRBD1. Germline V gene sequence: CDR1 SGHNT, CDR2 YYREEE (reference sequence). The V and J ends lost 5 bases and 2 bases, in that order; junction bases with no gene match: 7. There are 15 residues in the CDR3. The CDR3 sequence: CASRWDRDMQETQYF. The DNA of the CDR3 is TGTGCCAGCAGATGGGACAGGGACATGCAAGAGACCCAGTACTTC.

The CDR3 nucleotides are TGTGCCAGCAGCTTGGGGGGGGATTTCTACGAGCAGTACTTC. This codes for CASSLGGDFYEQYF. This sequence joins TRBV5-7 and TRBJ2-7; perhaps TRBD2 as D (6 bases). TRBV5-7 qualifies as an ORF whose function is uncertain. The ends were cut back, 0 bases at V and 3 bases at J, with 10 bases in the middle. CDR3 size: 14 residues.

This chain links TRBV5-4 with TRBJ1-1, with a possible D match to TRBD1 (5 bases). There are 13 residues in the CDR3. V was trimmed by 4 bases and J by 8 bases, leaving 15 bases between them. Germline assignment: CDR1 SGHNT and CDR2 YYREEE (reference sequence). The CDR3 DNA reads TGTGCCAGCAGCCTGGATGTGGAGGGGGAAGCTTTCTTT. Translating it yields CASSLDVEGEAFF.

V gene TRBV4-2 combines with J gene TRBJ1-2; TRBD1 might be the D (6 bases). The germline V and J ends were trimmed by 0 bases and 4 bases, with 12 bases remaining between them. The CDR3 is made up of 15 amino acids. CDR1 LGHNA and CDR2 YNFKEQ come from the germline V gene. This CDR3 is CASSQELQGGYGYTF. CDR3 sequence (DNA): TGTGCCAGCAGCCAAGAATTACAGGGTGGCTATGGCTACACCTTC.

The V and J genes are TRBV5-4 and TRBJ2-5; 9 nucleotides match TRBD1. This CDR3 spans 14 amino acids. The germline V gene encodes CDR1 SGHNT and CDR2 YYREEE (reference sequence). The V segment lost 3 bases and the J segment 5 bases; nucleotides outside the gene matches: 5. This chain's CDR3 is CASSSGTGFETQYF. CDR3 sequence (DNA): TGTGCCAGCAGCTCCGGGACAGGGTTCGAGACCCAGTACTTC.

CDR3 protein: CASSSTGDTDTQYF. DNA of the CDR3: TGTGCCAGCAGCTCAACCGGGGACACAGATACGCAGTATTTT. The chain couples TRBV9 to TRBJ2-3, with D perhaps matching TRBD2 (5 bases). The CDR3 sequence is 14 residues long. Germline CDR1 and CDR2: SGDLS and YYNGEE. Deletions cut 4 bases from V and 2 bases from J, with 11 bases between. Full variable domain (remainder filled in from reference TRBV9 and TRBJ2-3): DSGVTQTPKHLITATGQRVTLRCSPRSGDLSVYWYQQSLDQGLQFLIQYYNGEERAKGNILERFSAQQFPDLHSELNLSSLELGDSALYFCASSSTGDTDTQYFGPGTRLTVL.

The rearrangement joins TRBV30 to TRBJ2-2; possibly TRBD1 for D (6 bases). Germline V gives CDR1 GTSNPN, CDR2 SVGIG (reference sequence). V shed 3 bases and J shed 5 bases, with 13 bases lying between them. The CDR3 totals 14 residues. The CDR3 coding sequence is TGTGCCTGGAGCGACAGGCTTCGGACCGGGGAGCTGTTTTTT. Translated: CAWSDRLRTGELFF.

This chain links TRBV19 with TRBJ1-2; D is perhaps TRBD1 (6 bases). This CDR3 region has 17 residues. Trimming cost V 5 bases and J 3 bases, with 22 bases left between them. Germline V CDR1 and CDR2: LNHDA, SQIVND (reference sequence). This chain's CDR3 is CASSASPTGDRDYGYTF. DNA of the CDR3: TGTGCCAGTAGTGCCAGTCCGACAGGAGACAGAGACTATGGCTACACCTTC. The full variable domain, with the rest looked up from reference TRBV19 and TRBJ1-2, is DGGITQSPKYLFRKEGQNVTLSCEQNLNHDAMYWYRQDPGQGLRLIYYSQIVNDFQKGDIAEGYSVSREKKESFPLTVTSAQKNPTAFYLCASSASPTGDRDYGYTFGSGTRLTVV.

For this clone: A far larger clone is only one base removed, so a read error is likely. This chain links TRBV5-4 with TRBJ1-2; no definite D call. This CDR3 comprises 13 residues. From germline, CDR1 is SGHNT and CDR2 YYREEE (reference sequence). V was shortened by 2 bases and J by 6 bases, with 11 bases between the two germline ends. CDR3 protein: CASSFDTTHGYTF. The CDR3 DNA reads TGTGCCAGCAGCTTCGACACGACACATGGCTACACCTTC.

The chain joins TRBV18 to TRBJ2-5; D gene unclear. The J call is doubtful: the DNA matches TRBJ2-7 better. This CDR3 comprises 14 residues. CDR1 and CDR2 (germline): KGHSH, LQKENI. CDR3 sequence (DNA): TGTGCCAGCTCACCAGATGTCAGCACCTACGAGCAGTACTTC. It codes for CASSPDVSTYEQYF.

The chain joins TRBV7-9 to TRBJ2-7, with 7 bases fitting TRBD1. CDR1 and CDR2 from the germline V gene are SEHNR and FQNEAQ (reference sequence). This CDR3 is built from 14 residues. V gave up 3 bases and J gave up 1 base; unmatched junction bases: 3. The CDR3 loop reads CASSFRDRSYEQYF. CDR3 sequence (DNA): TGTGCCAGCAGCTTTCGGGACAGATCCTACGAGCAGTACTTC.

V is TRBV7-3 and J is TRBJ1-5, with D perhaps TRBD1 (5 bases). The CDR3 covers 16 residues. CDR1 is SGHTA, CDR2 FQGTGA, per germline. V was clipped by 2 bases and J by 0 bases, with 11 bases between them. This CDR3 is CASSLFQGYSNQPQHF. CDR3 nucleotide sequence: TGTGCCAGCAGCTTATTCCAGGGCTATAGCAATCAGCCCCAGCATTTT.

V and J are TRBV27 and TRBJ1-4; D not resolved. Germline lookup yields CDR1 MNHEY and CDR2 SMNVEV (reference sequence). Trimming removed 6 bases from V and 1 base from J, with 12 bases in between. This CDR3 spans 15 amino acids. The CDR3 DNA is TGTGCCAGCAGCCCCCACCGGGTAACTAATGAAAAACTGTTTTTT. Residues: CASSPHRVTNEKLFF.

This sequence joins TRBV9 and TRBJ1-2, with 7 positions matching TRBD1. This CDR3 has 15 amino acids. V gave up 4 bases and J gave up 2 bases; unmatched junction bases: 8. CDR1 and CDR2 (germline): SGDLS, YYNGEE. CDR3 amino acids: CASSLRQGGNYGYTF. CDR3 sequence (DNA): TGTGCCAGCAGCCTCAGACAGGGAGGCAACTATGGCTACACCTTC.

The chain employs TRBV7-2 and TRBJ2-1; D is ambiguous. There are 13 residues in the CDR3. The germline V gene encodes CDR1 SGHTA and CDR2 FQGNSA. Trimming stripped 2 bases from V and 2 bases from J, with 4 bases between. The CDR3 loop is CASSLRTYNEQFF. CDR3 sequence (DNA): TGTGCCAGCAGCTTAAGGACCTACAATGAGCAGTTCTTC. Using reference TRBV7-2 and TRBJ2-1 for the parts outside the CDR3, the full variable domain is GAGVSQSPSNKVTEKGKDVELRCDPISGHTALYWYRQSLGQGLEFLIYFQGNSAPDKSGLPSDRFSAERTGGSVSTLTIQRTQQEDSAVYLCASSLRTYNEQFFGPGTRLTVL.

The V call is TRBV5-8, the J call TRBJ1-2; perhaps TRBD1 as D (5 bases). The CDR3 has 15 residues. The V gene lost 4 bases and the J gene lost 4 bases, with 17 bases spanning the gap. Germline CDR1 is SGHTS and CDR2 is YDEGEE. The CDR3 sequence: CASSQEEGALYGYTF. The CDR3 DNA sequence: TGTGCCAGCAGCCAAGAGGAAGGGGCTCTCTATGGCTACACCTTC.

The chain couples TRBV5-1 to TRBJ2-7; the D gene could be TRBD1 or TRBD2 (5 bases each). The germline V and J ends were trimmed by 4 bases and 0 bases, with 11 bases remaining between them. This CDR3 has 14 amino acids. Germline-derived CDR1 and CDR2 are SGHRS and YFSETQ. The CDR3 DNA reads TGCGCCAGCAGCCCGGGGACCCTCTCCTACGAGCAGTACTTC. It codes for CASSPGTLSYEQYF.

This chain connects TRBV28 to TRBJ2-7; the match to TRBD2 covers 7 bases. Germline V lookup: CDR1 MDHEN, CDR2 SYDVKM. V was clipped by 4 bases and J by 2 bases; unmatched bases: 5. This CDR3 has 14 amino acids. For the CDR3, the DNA is TGTGCCAGCAGTTACGGACTAGGCCCCTACGAGCAGTACTTC. This sequence encodes CASSYGLGPYEQYF.

The J gene is TRBJ1-6, the V gene TRBV28, with 7 bases aligning to TRBD1. CDR1 MDHEN and CDR2 SYDVKM come from the germline V gene. After removal of 5 bases from V and 6 bases from J, the junction contained 19 bases not matched to a gene. The CDR3 runs 19 residues. CDR3 coding DNA: TGTGCCAGCAGTCCTCCGGGACAGTCTACCCTCAGGGTTAATTCACCCCTCCACTTT. Protein sequence: CASSPPGQSTLRVNSPLHF.